This TCR beta chain derives from a study of shared clonotypes between healthy human individuals. General study results and limits: The sharing of 4% to 5.5% of naive CD4 clonotypes was seen across several donors. The low donor count limited represented genetic and exposure-history diversity.

As defined, naive CD8 cells were CD45RO-negative and positively selected for CCR7, with terminally differentiated effector memory CD45RA+ cells excluded. V lost 4 bases, J lost 3 bases, and 7 bases stayed unmatched. The CDR3 extends over 15 amino acids. CDR1 SGHDT and CDR2 YYEEEE come from the germline V gene. A word on this clone: Its target is unknown.

Some clones are missing from TCRdb's copy, which holds only in-frame ones; the method was immunoSEQ multiplex PCR. The sample records 1.5 million to 2.5 million clones, about 95% being singletons. The V and J genes are TRBV5-6 and TRBJ1-5, with TRBD1 matching over 7 bases. The TCR originated in a man aged 18 to 35 in good health. Source material: naive CD8+ T cells sorted from blood. This CDR3 reads CASSPGQANNQPQHF. CDR3 nucleotide sequence: TGTGCCAGCAGCCCCGGACAGGCAAACAATCAGCCCCAGCATTTT.